The 17 T cell receptor beta chains given below trace back to one sample, sequenced in a study of human T cells and chemical hapten exposure. This sample's time point: patch test 1, 2 weeks after DPC sensitization. Treatment noted: therapeutic diphenylcyclopropenone sensitization with weekly scalp DPC. TCRdb recomputed calls from the RACE reads with MiXCR, one row per CDR3 protein. This sample has just under 350,000 distinct CDR3 sequences, with approximately 6.3% found just once. The source was whole blood, collected in connection with sensitization to the hapten diphenylcyclopropenone (DPC). The receptors shown here come from a woman aged 18-29 years with alopecia areata. Some clones in this sample may be carry-over from other donors' samples.

The chain combines TRBV29-1 with TRBJ2-5; a possible D gene is TRBD2 (6 bases). Germline CDR1 is SQVTM and CDR2 is ANQGSEA. V lost 5 bases to trimming and J lost 5 bases, with 12 bases between them. There are 12 residues in the CDR3. The DNA of the CDR3 is TGCAGCGTTCGAGTGGCGGGGGAGACCCAGTACTTC. Residues: CSVRVAGETQYF.

A few counts support this clonotype. The V gene is TRBV9, the J gene TRBJ2-3; D perhaps matches TRBD2 (6 bases). The germline gives CDR1 SGDLS, CDR2 YYNGEE. The CDR3 is 16 amino acids. Deletions cut 1 base from V and 0 bases from J, with 12 bases between. CDR3 sequence: CASSVTSGRSTDTQYF. The DNA for the CDR3 is TGTGCCAGCAGCGTAACCAGCGGGCGTAGCACAGATACGCAGTATTTT.

This clonotype was found many times. The chain has TRBV6-5 and TRBJ2-3; TRBD1 might be the D (6 bases). Trimming stripped 7 bases from V and 2 bases from J, with 13 bases between. This CDR3 has 14 amino acids. CDR1 and CDR2 (germline): MNHEY, SVGAGI. The CDR3 nucleotides read TGTGCCAGCAAGCCTAGGACAGACACAGATACGCAGTATTTT. As protein: CASKPRTDTDTQYF.

J is TRBJ2-4 and V is TRBV7-9; no definite D call. The CDR3 totals 16 residues. Trimming took 1 base from V and 0 from J, leaving 10 bases between them. Germline-derived CDR1 and CDR2 are SEHNR and FQNEAQ (reference sequence). In DNA form, the CDR3 reads TGTGCCAGCAGCTTAGGCTTCGGCCTAGCCAAAAACATTCAGTACTTC. Amino acid sequence: CASSLGFGLAKNIQYF.

The V call is TRBV27, the J call TRBJ1-4, with 10 nucleotides matching TRBD1. After removal of 6 bases from V and 7 bases from J, the junction contained 11 bases not matched to a gene. The CDR3 is 16 residues long. Germline-derived CDR1 and CDR2 are MNHEY and SMNVEV (reference sequence). CDR3 nucleotides: TGTGCCAGCAGACCCACTGGACAGGGGGTGGTTGAAAAACTGTTTTTT. Protein sequence: CASRPTGQGVVEKLFF. Full variable domain (missing parts from reference TRBV27 and TRBJ1-4): EAQVTQNPRYLITVTGKKLTVTCSQNMNHEYMSWYRQDPGLGLRQIYYSMNVEVTDKGDVPEGYKVSRKEKRNFPLILESPSPNQTSLYFCASRPTGQGVVEKLFFGSGTQLSVL.

This chain connects TRBV6-5 to TRBJ2-7, with TRBD1 matching 10 bases. The CDR3 loop spans 13 amino acids. The J segment lost 7 bases and the V segment lost 5 bases, leaving 5 bases of the junction unmatched. The germline CDR1 and CDR2 sequences are MNHEY and SVGAGI. CDR3 nucleotide sequence: TGTGCCAGCAGTAGGGGACAGGGGAAAGAGCAGTACTTC. The encoded protein is CASSRGQGKEQYF.

This clonotype appeared many times. This chain joins TRBV6-2 or TRBV6-3 and TRBJ2-1, with D possibly TRBD1 on 6 matching bases. V shed 7 bases and J shed 0 bases, with 13 bases lying between them. The CDR3 consists of 15 residues. In germline, CDR1 is MNHEY, CDR2 SVGEGT. The CDR3: CASTELQGSYNEQFF. The CDR3 DNA reads TGTGCCAGCACTGAACTACAGGGCTCCTACAATGAGCAGTTCTTC.

The V and J genes are TRBV27 and TRBJ1-1, with D possibly being TRBD1 (5 bases). CDR3 length: 13 amino acids. Trimming pared 6 bases from V and 10 bases from J, leaving 18 bases between. Germline V lookup: CDR1 MNHEY, CDR2 SMNVEV (reference sequence). CDR3 nucleotides: TGTGCCAGCAGCTCGGGGCTATTCCCAGGAGCTTTCTTT. It encodes CASSSGLFPGAFF.

The chain combines TRBV20-1 with TRBJ2-3; either TRBD1 or TRBD2 may fit D (5 bases each). Germline V CDR1 and CDR2: DFQATT, SNEGSKA (reference sequence). The germline V and J ends were trimmed by 0 bases and 4 bases, with 17 bases remaining between them. The CDR3 runs to 16 residues. The CDR3 DNA is TGCAGTGCTAGAGATTTTCGGGGACCGGGTGCAGATACGCAGTATTTT. Protein product: CSARDFRGPGADTQYF.

This clonotype has only a few counts. The rearrangement uses TRBV7-2 and TRBJ1-5, with TRBD1 identical over 7 bases. J lost 4 bases, V lost 5 bases, and 11 bases had no gene match. Germline V gene data show CDR1 as SGHTA and CDR2 as FQGNSA. This CDR3 has 16 residues. In nucleotides, the CDR3 is TGTGCCAGCAGCCCTATGACAGGGACGGTTAATCAGCCCCAGCATTTT. This codes for CASSPMTGTVNQPQHF.

This clonotype was found many times. The rearrangement links TRBV6-5 to TRBJ2-7; no reliable D call. Trimming stripped 4 bases from V and 9 bases from J, with 19 bases between. Germline V CDR1 and CDR2: MNHEY, SVGAGI. This CDR3 spans 14 amino acids. CDR3 DNA sequence: TGTGCCAGCAGTTCGGTCGACCCGAGCCGGAGGCAGTACTTC. Residues: CASSSVDPSRRQYF.

In this sample, this clonotype turned up a few times. The genes are TRBV6-1 and TRBJ1-6, with unresolved D. The CDR3 has 12 residues. V was clipped by 2 bases and J by 8 bases, with 4 bases between them. CDR1 and CDR2 from the germline V gene are MNHNS and SASEGT. CDR3 in amino acids: CASSETDSPLHF. DNA of the CDR3: TGTGCCAGCAGTGAAACTGATTCACCCCTCCACTTT.

This rearrangement joins TRBV12-3 or TRBV12-4 to TRBJ1-2; 10 bases agree with TRBD1. V was pared by 5 bases and J by 5 bases, with 2 bases of the junction left unmatched. This CDR3 has 13 residues. DNA for the CDR3: TGTGCCAGCAGTCGACAGGGGGCTTATGGCTACACCTTC. This translates into CASSRQGAYGYTF.

This chain uses TRBV4-2 with TRBJ1-2; 8 nucleotides agree with TRBD1. The germline V gene has CDR1 LGHNA and CDR2 YNFKEQ. CDR3 length: 14 residues. After removal of 6 bases from V and 8 bases from J, the junction contained 11 bases not matched to a gene. The CDR3 DNA is TGTGCCAGCAGGGAACCAACAGGGGGTAGGGGCTACACCTTC. Its protein is CASREPTGGRGYTF.

This rearrangement joins TRBV25-1 to TRBJ2-1; D is possibly TRBD2 (5 bases). Per the germline V gene, CDR1 is MGHDK and CDR2 is SYGVNS. This CDR3 contains 14 residues. Trimming pared 7 bases from V and 7 bases from J, leaving 17 bases between. CDR3 coding DNA: TGTGCCAGCATGAGCAGGCCCTCGGGAAATGAGCAGTTCTTC. Its protein product is CASMSRPSGNEQFF.

The chain uses TRBV7-9 and TRBJ2-5; D remains unclear. Germline V gene data show CDR1 as SEHNR and CDR2 as FQNEAQ (reference sequence). This CDR3 is built from 14 residues. V lost 2 bases and J lost 3, with 10 bases in between. The CDR3 DNA sequence: TGTGCCAGCAGCTTATACACTGGAGAAGAGACCCAGTACTTC. Its protein is CASSLYTGEETQYF.

Ten or more counts support this clonotype. CDR3 protein: CASSLVGLTGQETQYF. CDR3 DNA: TGCGCCAGCAGCTTGGTGGGTCTCACGGGACAAGAGACCCAGTACTTC. The rearrangement joins TRBV5-1 to TRBJ2-5, with D tentatively TRBD2 (5 bases). Germline assignment: CDR1 SGHRS and CDR2 YFSETQ. This CDR3 spans 16 amino acids. Trimming left V 0 bases short and J 2 bases short, with 14 bases between.